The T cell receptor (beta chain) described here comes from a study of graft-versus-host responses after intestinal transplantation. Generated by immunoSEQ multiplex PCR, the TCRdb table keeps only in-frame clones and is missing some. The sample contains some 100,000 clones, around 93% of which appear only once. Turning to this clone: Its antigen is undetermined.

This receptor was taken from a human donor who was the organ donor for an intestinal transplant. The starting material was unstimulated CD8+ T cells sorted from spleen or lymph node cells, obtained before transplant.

The CDR3 protein is CASSITGGAGYGYTF. CDR3 nucleotide sequence: TGTGCCAGTAGTATCACAGGGGGCGCGGGCTATGGCTACACCTTC. The gene calls are TRBV19 and TRBJ1-2, with TRBD1 matching 9 bases. The V gene's germline CDR1 is LNHDA and CDR2 SQIVND (reference sequence). The CDR3 has 15 amino acids. Trimming removed 3 bases from V and 4 bases from J; junction bases left unmatched: 6.